The clone carrying this TCR beta chain was picked up a small number of times. Its specificity is not known. Amplification yielded TCR beta CDR3 regions, with RNA transcripts as the source. HTBI primers were the set used in a first-round RT-PCR of the TCR CDR3. TCRdb itself ran the multiplex PCR reads through MiXCR, one entry per CDR3 protein. The sample gives roughly 570,000 distinct CDR3 sequences, around 16% of which show up once; 6.5% to 8% is in the top ten. This CDR3 contains 18 residues. Germline lookup yields CDR1 DFQATT and CDR2 SNEGSKA (reference sequence). The V gene end was trimmed by 2 bases and the J gene end by 3 bases; junction bases not matched to a gene: 10. Over 18 months, lack of ophthalmopathy progression marked Graves' hyperthyroidism as stable. Clinicians diagnosed patients from clinical symptoms, serum thyroxine and TRAb, thyroid ultrasound and orbital computed tomography. An approximately 9.8 ml volume of fresh peripheral blood provided the PBMCs.

This entry belongs to a study of T cells in Graves' hyperthyroidism and ophthalmopathy. Study-level findings and limits: The blood repertoire included most of the expanded thyroid clonotypes above 0.001.

Source material: blood. The V call is TRBV20-1, the J call TRBJ2-1; 13 bases map to TRBD2. The sequence was obtained from a woman aged 25 to 39 with Graves' hyperthyroidism. This CDR3 reads CSARPGLAGISRYNEQFF. DNA of the CDR3: TGCAGTGCTAGACCGGGACTAGCGGGAATTTCGCGCTACAATGAGCAGTTCTTC.